Detailed here is one TCR beta chain. V dropped 4 bases and J dropped 2; count of bases not matched to a gene: 3. CDR1 is SGHKS and CDR2 is YYEKEE in the germline V gene (reference sequence). The CDR3 loop spans 14 amino acids. The data originate from a study of human T cells and chemical hapten exposure. Separate cDNA molecules received unique molecular identifiers, which the library attached to them. Via MiXCR, TCRdb re-called the RACE reads, giving one row per CDR3 protein. The sample has fewer than 140,000 distinct CDR3 sequences; roughly 12% are singletons. Time point indicated: pre-sensitization, week 0. Treatment defined: therapeutic diphenylcyclopropenone sensitization with weekly scalp DPC.

The sample was whole blood, taken in connection with sensitization to the hapten diphenylcyclopropenone (DPC). The V call is TRBV5-5, the J call TRBJ2-3; the match to TRBD2 covers 8 bases. The receptor's source is a woman aged 45 to 65 with alopecia areata. Some clones in this sample may be carry-over from other donors' samples. The CDR3 bases are TGTGCCAGCAGCAAACTAGCGGACACAGATACGCAGTATTTT. As protein: CASSKLADTDTQYF.